These 15 T cell receptor beta chains share one sample of origin, sequenced in a study of Tregs in tolerant kidney transplant recipients. TCRdb keeps only in-frame clones here, not all; method: immunoSEQ multiplex PCR. The table shows 62,000 or so clones, with nearly 98% occurring only once. Sequenced here: Tregs from blood, sampled before the transplant. The receptors shown here come from a human donor who received a combined kidney and bone marrow transplant.

In regard to this clone: Distinct nucleotide sequences in the sample also encode this CDR3. This chain uses TRBV5-4 with TRBJ2-3, with D unresolved. The CDR3 runs to 15 residues. CDR1 is SGHNT, CDR2 YYREEE, per germline (reference sequence). V dropped 1 base and J dropped 0 bases, with 9 bases sitting between them. Here the CDR3 reads CASSLSVSSTDTQYF. The CDR3 bases are TGTGCCAGCAGCTTGTCTGTATCTAGCACAGATACGCAGTATTTT. The entire variable domain, with the rest obtained from reference TRBV5-4 and TRBJ2-3, is as follows: ETGVTQSPTHLIKTRGQQVTLRCSSQSGHNTVSWYQQALGQGPQFIFQYYREEENGRGNFPPRFSGLQFPNYSSELNVNALELDDSALYLCASSLSVSSTDTQYFGPGTRLTVL.

This chain links TRBV4-1 with TRBJ1-5; no clear D gene. This CDR3 is built from 15 residues. Germline CDR1 and CDR2: MGHRA and YSYEKL. V lost 1 base and J 4 bases, leaving 11 bases between the germline ends. In DNA form, the CDR3 reads TGCGCCAGCAGCCAAGTAACCGGGAATAATCAGCCCCAGCATTTT. It encodes CASSQVTGNNQPQHF.

J is TRBJ1-4 and V is TRBV19; no clear D gene. V lost 5 bases, J lost 2 bases, and 15 bases lay in between. CDR3 length: 16 residues. The V gene's germline CDR1 is LNHDA and CDR2 SQIVND (reference sequence). The CDR3 loop reads CASSFIQSGTNEKLFF. The CDR3 nucleotides are TGTGCCAGTAGTTTCATACAGTCTGGGACTAATGAAAAACTGTTTTTT.

The gene calls are TRBV5-5 and TRBJ1-3; TRBD1 matches 7 bases. This CDR3 has 14 residues. The J segment lost 3 bases and the V segment lost 2 bases, leaving 2 bases of the junction unmatched. Germline V gene data show CDR1 as SGHKS and CDR2 as YYEKEE (reference sequence). The DNA of the CDR3 is TGTGCCAGCAGCTTCGGGACAGTTGGAAACACCATATATTTT. Translated, it gives CASSFGTVGNTIYF.

The J gene is TRBJ2-1, the V gene TRBV11-2; the match to TRBD2 covers 7 bases. V dropped 8 bases and J dropped 7; count of bases not matched to a gene: 14. CDR3 length: 15 amino acids. The germline CDR1 and CDR2 sequences are SGHAT and FQNNGV. As DNA, the CDR3 is TGTGCCAGCGGACGTGGCGGGAGTTCGGGAAATGAGCAGTTCTTC. This gives the protein CASGRGGSSGNEQFF.

The chain recombines TRBV18 with TRBJ2-1, with 8 bases aligning to TRBD1. CDR1 and CDR2 from the germline V gene are KGHSH and LQKENI. The CDR3 loop spans 17 amino acids. V gave up 6 bases and J gave up 3 bases; unmatched junction bases: 13. The CDR3 DNA is TGTGCCAGCTCCCGCACGGGACAGGCTTCTTACTACAATGAGCAGTTCTTC. Its translation is CASSRTGQASYYNEQFF. The complete variable domain, with remaining parts taken from reference TRBV18 and TRBJ2-1, reads NAGVMQNPRHLVRRRGQEARLRCSPMKGHSHVYWYRQLPEEGLKFMVYLQKENIIDESGMPKERFSAEFPKEGPSILRIQQVVRGDSAAYFCASSRTGQASYYNEQFFGPGTRLTVL.

The chain combines TRBV30 with TRBJ2-1, with TRBD2 matching over 10 bases. V lost 3 bases to trimming and J lost 5 bases; unmatched junction nucleotides: 7. The CDR3 is made up of 15 amino acids. The V gene's germline CDR1 is GTSNPN and CDR2 SVGIG (reference sequence). CDR3 region: CAWSRGLAHNNEQFF. CDR3 in DNA: TGTGCCTGGAGCCGGGGACTAGCGCACAACAATGAGCAGTTCTTC.

This chain connects TRBV5-1 to TRBJ2-3; D unresolved. The CDR3 contains 15 residues. In germline, CDR1 is SGHRS, CDR2 YFSETQ. V lost 2 bases, J lost 0 bases, and 10 bases lay in between. CDR3 sequence: CASSFAATSTDTQYF. CDR3 DNA sequence: TGCGCCAGCAGCTTCGCGGCCACTAGCACAGATACGCAGTATTTT.

This clone occurred once. The chain combines TRBV30 with TRBJ1-4, with a possible D match to TRBD1 (5 bases). The CDR3 is 13 residues long. V was cut by 0 bases and J by 8 bases, with 10 bases left in between. From germline, CDR1 is GTSNPN and CDR2 SVGIG (reference sequence). CDR3 bases: TGTGCCTGGAGTGTATACAGGAACGAAAAACTGTTTTTT. Translated, it gives CAWSVYRNEKLFF.

This chain connects TRBV5-4 to TRBJ2-3; D is unclear. The germline gives CDR1 SGHNT, CDR2 YYREEE (reference sequence). The CDR3 is made up of 13 amino acids. V was pared by 4 bases and J by 4 bases, with 10 bases between. As DNA, the CDR3 is TGTGCCAGCAGCACTAAATATCCAGATACGCAGTATTTT. Its protein is CASSTKYPDTQYF.

The chain is built from TRBV30 and TRBJ1-4; a possible D gene is TRBD1 (6 bases). The CDR3 contains 14 residues. Per germline, CDR1 GTSNPN and CDR2 SVGIG (reference sequence). Trimming cost V 5 bases and J 5 bases, with 15 bases left between them. CDR3 amino acids: CAWGVGGGNEKLFF. DNA for the CDR3: TGTGCCTGGGGAGTCGGGGGGGGCAATGAAAAACTGTTTTTT.

The gene calls are TRBV27 and TRBJ1-2, with D hard to call. The germline gives CDR1 MNHEY, CDR2 SMNVEV (reference sequence). This CDR3 has 16 residues. V lost 0 bases to trimming and J lost 4 bases, with 15 bases between them. The CDR3 region is CASSLSVARGSYGYTF. The CDR3 bases are TGTGCCAGCAGTTTATCCGTGGCGCGCGGGTCCTATGGCTACACCTTC.

The V and J genes are TRBV4-3 and TRBJ1-1; 7 bases map to TRBD1. The CDR3 totals 14 residues. From germline, CDR1 is LGHNA and CDR2 YSLEER. V was pared by 6 bases and J by 1 base, with 5 bases of the junction left unmatched. CDR3 coding DNA: TGCGCCAGCAGGCGACAGGGATCGAACACTGAAGCTTTCTTT. Its protein product is CASRRQGSNTEAFF.

This clone was seen only once. This rearrangement joins TRBV2 to TRBJ1-4; a possible D gene is TRBD1 (6 bases). Trimming left V 7 bases short and J 0 bases short, with 12 bases between. Germline V lookup: CDR1 SNHLY, CDR2 FYNNEI. The CDR3 contains 15 residues. CDR3 sequence reads: CASKTGTSTNEKLFF. CDR3 in DNA: TGTGCCAGCAAAACCGGGACATCAACTAATGAAAAACTGTTTTTT.

V and J are TRBV30 and TRBJ1-1; perhaps TRBD1 as D (5 bases). Deletions cut 0 bases from V and 4 bases from J, with 9 bases between. The germline gives CDR1 GTSNPN, CDR2 SVGIG (reference sequence). CDR3 length equals 13 residues. The CDR3 loop reads CAWSVIGGTEAFF. CDR3 DNA: TGTGCCTGGAGTGTAATCGGGGGCACTGAAGCTTTCTTT.